This T cell receptor beta chain was found in a study of beta chain features in type 1 diabetes (dated by TCRdb to between 2017 and 2018). Regarding the research as a whole: Patients and healthy donors did not differ in mean age, gender distribution, total cell number or subset yield. Whereas all 30 or so donors provided naive and central memory subsets, regulatory and stem cell-like memory subsets were isolated from just 8 patients and roughly eight healthy donors. The study compared the TCRB repertoires of sorted circulating CD4+ T cell subsets in recently diagnosed type 1 diabetes patients with those in matched healthy donors. A total of under 120,000,000 sorted cells were examined across all samples, and RNA yield correlated strongly with the number of cells per subset. General findings and caveats noted by the study authors: Fewer insertions and more nucleotide deletions at VDJ recombination sites were observed in patients with type 1 diabetes, implying thymic rearrangement abnormalities. HLA sub-analyses involved small numbers of individuals, so any influence of HLA type on TCRB rearrangement remained unresolved. Shorter templates might be favored by PCR, yet because patient and control samples were amplified and corrected together, any such skew would affect both groups equally. A moderate but significant shortening of TCRB CDR3 length was observed in type 1 diabetes patients in all four CD4+ subsets. The naive, central memory and regulatory TCRB repertoires appeared to resemble one another more closely among patients than among healthy donors. Sequencing cDNA rather than genomic DNA could over-represent highly expressing activated cells, although activation and CD3 levels did not differ between groups.

All of the isolated RNA was reverse transcribed with the High Capacity cDNA Reverse Transcription Kit, so expressed TCRB transcripts were sequenced. Naive, central memory and regulatory T cell samples underwent deep immunoSEQ sequencing, averaging approximately 3.3 million total reads per sample. Sorted cells were lysed in RLT buffer, and RNA was extracted using DNase-treated RNeasy Micro or Mini kits according to cell number. Each cell subset was processed separately to prevent cross-contamination, with patient and healthy donor samples processed together. Using the immunoSEQ multiplex PCR, TCRB sequences were amplified from cDNA into 87-bp fragments spanning the CDR3 region. Amplicons were sequenced on the Illumina HiSeq platform. From the authors' description of their analysis: PCR bias was computationally corrected using synthetic template baselines, reads within Hamming distance 2 were collapsed, and singletons that could not be merged were discarded. Reads were aligned to IMGT to assign V, D and J genes, CDR3 length, and insertions or deletions at six rearrangement sites. Clonotype counts were normalized to sorted cell number within each subset before computing true diversity and Gini coefficients with the tcR R package. The overlap coefficient, calculated on TCRB nucleotide sequences, was used to quantify repertoire sharing. Out-of-frame TCRB sequences from naive cells were analyzed as a proxy for the pre-selection repertoire. The table comes from immuneACCESS by way of TCRdb, which keeps in-frame sequences with V and J called. Part of the clones is missing from these tables; in studies checked, under half for an unresolved V gene and the rest for unknown reasons. That table gives V, J and clone size, and the DNA gave D and trimming. For this sample there are roughly 340,000 clones; about 12% appear just once. The ten largest clones add up to 0.0085% to 0.012% of the sample.

Remarks on this clone: Its antigen remains undetermined. The junction departs from the called germline gene at one end, perhaps through a read error.

Reading from cysteine to phenylalanine, the CDR3 counts 14 amino acids. The CDR3 DNA has 42 bases and is translated from base 1. The germline V gene (reference sequence) supplies CDR1 SSHAT and CDR2 FNYEAQ. Each donor gave one peripheral blood draw, averaging roughly 100 mL, which was collected into heparinised tubes. A BD FACSAria II was used to sort naive, central memory, regulatory and stem cell-like memory CD4+ T cells with a panel that included CD45RO, CCR7, CD25, CD127, CD95 and CD27. All sorted populations exceeded 95% purity. Right away, PBMCs were isolated by Lymphoprep density gradient centrifugation and were stained directly, with no culture step. So that batch effects would be minimized, each experiment stained and sorted samples in pairs, pairing one healthy donor with one patient.

The sequencing sample was made of naive CD4+ T cells from blood. The cell subset or site label for this specimen denotes: true naive CD4+ T cells. The sequence was obtained from a woman aged 18 to 35 with type 1 diabetes. The rearranged segments are TRBV7-7 and TRBJ2-1, with TRBD2 matching 14 junction bases. The CDR3 region reads CASSPGLAGEEQFF. The bases are TGTGCTAGCAGCCCGGGACTAGCGGGAGAAGAGCAGTTCTTC.